These 28 T cell receptor beta chains share one sample of origin, sequenced in a study of graft-versus-host responses after intestinal transplantation. Sequencing used immunoSEQ multiplex PCR; TCRdb keeps in-frame clones, though not all of them. In the table there are 130,000 to 150,000 clones, roughly 91% of which are singletons. These TCRs are of unknown antigen specificity. This material consisted of unstimulated CD4+ T cells sorted from spleen or lymph node cells, taken before intestinal transplant. The receptors come from a human donor who received an intestinal transplant.

The chain has TRBV28 and TRBJ1-4; D not resolved. CDR3 length: 13 amino acids. The V end lost 8 bases, the J end lost 8 bases, and 15 bases lay between the germline ends. Germline lookup yields CDR1 MDHEN and CDR2 SYDVKM. Written as DNA, the CDR3 is TGTGCCAGCGGTTCAGGTAACCCAGAAAAACTGTTTTTT. Amino acids: CASGSGNPEKLFF.

The chain recombines TRBV6-5 with TRBJ1-3; 7 positions match TRBD1. The CDR3 is 14 amino acids. Germline V gene sequence: CDR1 MNHEY, CDR2 SVGAGI. Trimming cost V 5 bases and J 0 bases; bases outside gene matches: 1. CDR3 sequence: CASSPGGSGNTIYF. The CDR3 DNA reads as TGTGCCAGCAGTCCAGGGGGCTCTGGAAACACCATATATTTT.

This clone was counted a few times. The V call is TRBV6-5, the J call TRBJ1-3; perhaps TRBD1 as D (6 bases). The CDR3 totals 15 residues. The germline V gene has CDR1 MNHEY and CDR2 SVGAGI. V lost 2 bases to trimming and J lost 4 bases, with 12 bases between them. CDR3 sequence: CASSYRRGRGNTIYF. The CDR3 region has the DNA TGTGCCAGCAGTTACAGGAGGGGGAGGGGAAACACCATATATTTT.

The chain carries TRBV13 and TRBJ2-7, with D tentatively TRBD1 (6 bases). Germline V gene lookup returns CDR1 PRHDT and CDR2 FYEKMQ (reference sequence). The germline V and J ends were trimmed by 5 bases and 2 bases, with 16 bases remaining between them. CDR3 size: 15 residues. The CDR3 protein is CASSTEPTGTYEQYF. CDR3 in DNA: TGTGCCAGCAGCACGGAACCGACAGGTACCTACGAGCAGTACTTC.

The chain employs TRBV6-4 and TRBJ2-7, with 8 bases matching TRBD1. V dropped 3 bases and J dropped 1; count of bases not matched to a gene: 17. Germline V gene lookup returns CDR1 MRHNA and CDR2 SNTAGT. The CDR3 totals 19 residues. As DNA, the CDR3 is TGTGCCAGCAGTGATGTAGGTACAGGGGGAACCTTTAAGTCCTACGAGCAGTACTTC. Protein: CASSDVGTGGTFKSYEQYF.

The genes are TRBV2 and TRBJ2-7, with 7 nucleotides matching TRBD1. The germline V gene encodes CDR1 SNHLY and CDR2 FYNNEI. V dropped 5 bases and J dropped 2; count of bases not matched to a gene: 6. CDR3 size: 14 residues. CDR3 in amino acids: CASSKDRVAYEQYF. CDR3 bases: TGTGCCAGCAGTAAAGACAGGGTGGCCTACGAGCAGTACTTC.

This chain connects TRBV7-9 to TRBJ2-6, with D unclear. Trimming left V 0 bases short and J 0 bases short, with 15 bases between. The CDR3 runs to 19 residues. Per the germline V gene, CDR1 is SEHNR and CDR2 is FQNEAQ (reference sequence). The CDR3 is CASSLAAGNIRSGANVLTF. The CDR3 DNA reads as TGTGCCAGCAGCTTAGCGGCAGGAAACATCCGCTCTGGGGCCAACGTCCTGACTTTC.

The chain joins TRBV7-3 to TRBJ2-7; 9 bases fit TRBD1. CDR1 is SGHTA and CDR2 is FQGTGA in the germline V gene. The CDR3 spans 13 residues. J gave up 3 bases and V 4 bases, and 1 base lay outside the gene matches. DNA for the CDR3: TGTGCCAGCAGCTGGACAGGGGACTACGAGCAGTACTTC. Its protein product is CASSWTGDYEQYF.

The chain uses TRBV30 and TRBJ2-5, with D uncertain. V was cut by 3 bases and J by 4 bases, with 12 bases left in between. CDR1 is GTSNPN and CDR2 is SVGIG in the germline V gene (reference sequence). This CDR3 has 13 amino acids. The chain's CDR3 is CAWSLGPGETQYF. CDR3 sequence (DNA): TGTGCCTGGAGCCTCGGGCCAGGAGAGACCCAGTACTTC.

The chain uses TRBV15 and TRBJ2-2; 10 nucleotides agree with TRBD2. CDR1 is LNHNV and CDR2 is YYDKDF in the germline V gene (reference sequence). The CDR3 totals 18 residues. V trimming: 0 bases; J trimming: 7 bases; junction bases outside the gene matches: 11. The CDR3 DNA reads TGTGCCACCAGCAGAGATCATTCTAGCGGGAGTGGTAACGGGGAGCTGTTTTTT. Protein product: CATSRDHSSGSGNGELFF.

The chain combines TRBV5-1 with TRBJ1-1; 7 bases fit TRBD1. Per germline, CDR1 SGHRS and CDR2 YFSETQ. The CDR3 loop spans 14 amino acids. Losses at the gene ends were 4 bases for V and 0 bases for J; bases not matched to a gene: 3. The chain's CDR3 is CASSGGQMNTEAFF. The CDR3 coding sequence is TGCGCCAGCAGCGGGGGACAGATGAACACTGAAGCTTTCTTT.

The chain couples TRBV14 to TRBJ2-7, with a tentative D call TRBD1 (5 bases). Germline V CDR1 and CDR2: SGHDN, FVKESK. The CDR3 consists of 14 residues. Trimming cost V 1 base and J 2 bases, with 9 bases left between them. CDR3 bases: TGTGCCAGCAGCCAAGTGACAGTTACCTACGAGCAGTACTTC. It codes for CASSQVTVTYEQYF.

The rearrangement links TRBV28 to TRBJ1-4, with D unclear. This CDR3 contains 16 residues. Trimming stripped 6 bases from V and 0 bases from J, with 14 bases between. Germline CDR1 is MDHEN and CDR2 is SYDVKM. The CDR3 reads CASSPLAPATNEKLFF. In DNA form, the CDR3 reads TGTGCCAGCAGCCCCTTGGCCCCCGCAACTAATGAAAAACTGTTTTTT.

This clone was detected once. The V and J genes are TRBV7-2 and TRBJ2-7, with 9 bases that match TRBD1. V lost 5 bases and J lost 3; bases outside the gene matches: 5. The CDR3 has 14 amino acids. Looked up from germline, CDR1 is SGHTA and CDR2 is FQGNSA. The CDR3: CASSPRTGDYEQYF. The CDR3 nucleotides are TGTGCCAGCAGCCCGCGGACAGGGGACTACGAGCAGTACTTC.

The CDR3 region has the DNA TGTGCCAGCAGCTCCGACAGGGTGAGATACGAGCAGTACTTC. As protein: CASSSDRVRYEQYF. The chain is built from TRBV5-4 and TRBJ2-7; 7 bases map to TRBD1. Germline V CDR1 and CDR2: SGHNT, YYREEE (reference sequence). This CDR3 has 14 amino acids. With V trimmed by 3 bases and J by 4 bases, 7 bases remained unmatched.

The chain has TRBV4-2 and TRBJ2-2; 13 nucleotides match TRBD2. This CDR3 region has 17 residues. The V and J ends lost 1 base and 5 bases, in that order; junction bases with no gene match: 4. The germline gives CDR1 LGHNA, CDR2 YNFKEQ. The CDR3 nucleotides are TGTGCCAGCAGCCAAGTTGGACTAGCGGGAGAAACCGGGGAGCTGTTTTTT. Encoded protein: CASSQVGLAGETGELFF.

This clone was recorded once. The chain links TRBV5-1 to TRBJ2-7; 8 bases agree with TRBD1. CDR3 length equals 15 residues. CDR1 SGHRS and CDR2 YFSETQ come from the germline V gene. V shed 4 bases, J shed 5 bases, and the junction held 11 bases outside the gene matches. The CDR3 sequence: CASSSKQGAQNEQYF. CDR3 nucleotides: TGCGCCAGCAGCAGTAAGCAGGGGGCTCAGAACGAGCAGTACTTC.

The chain links TRBV19 to TRBJ2-2, with D possibly TRBD1 on 6 matching bases. This CDR3 is built from 17 residues. In germline, CDR1 is LNHDA, CDR2 SQIVND (reference sequence). Trimming stripped 0 bases from V and 0 bases from J, with 11 bases between. In DNA, the CDR3 is TGTGCCAGTAGTATAGAACAGGGAAGGGCGAACACCGGGGAGCTGTTTTTT. Amino acid sequence: CASSIEQGRANTGELFF.

The rearrangement links TRBV14 to TRBJ1-2; no firm D call. Trimming took off 6 bases at V and 8 bases at J, with 19 bases between the two ends. Germline V CDR1 and CDR2: SGHDN, FVKESK. This CDR3 spans 14 amino acids. CDR3 protein: CASSHNGLFRGYTF. CDR3 bases: TGTGCCAGCAGTCATAACGGGCTGTTTCGGGGCTACACCTTC.

This rearrangement joins TRBV18 to TRBJ2-7; tentative D call: TRBD2 (6 bases). V shed 1 base and J shed 5 bases, with 9 bases lying between them. Per germline, CDR1 KGHSH and CDR2 LQKENI. The CDR3 is 13 residues long. CDR3 in DNA: TGTGCCAGCTCACCACTACTAGCTGACGAGCAGTACTTC. Residues: CASSPLLADEQYF. The whole variable domain, remainder taken from reference TRBV18 and TRBJ2-7, is NAGVMQNPRHLVRRRGQEARLRCSPMKGHSHVYWYRQLPEEGLKFMVYLQKENIIDESGMPKERFSAEFPKEGPSILRIQQVVRGDSAAYFCASSPLLADEQYFGPGTRLTVT.

J is TRBJ2-1 and V is TRBV7-9, with unresolved D. V gave up 1 base and J gave up 8 bases, with 6 bases separating them. Germline V gene sequence: CDR1 SEHNR, CDR2 FQNEAQ (reference sequence). The CDR3 extends over 12 amino acids. As DNA, the CDR3 is TGTGCCAGCAGCTTAGATGGATATGAGCAGTTCTTC. Its protein is CASSLDGYEQFF.

The V gene is TRBV9, the J gene TRBJ2-7, with 10 bases aligning to TRBD2. V trimming: 0 bases; J trimming: 3 bases; junction bases outside the gene matches: 3. CDR1 SGDLS and CDR2 YYNGEE come from the germline V gene. The length of the CDR3 is 15 residues. As DNA, the CDR3 is TGTGCCAGCAGCGTAGGGGGGACTAGCGACTACGAGCAGTACTTC. It codes for CASSVGGTSDYEQYF.

This clone was seen once. The gene calls are TRBV27 and TRBJ2-5; 11 nucleotides agree with TRBD2. Per germline, CDR1 MNHEY and CDR2 SMNVEV (reference sequence). The trim removed 6 bases at V and 11 bases at J, leaving 14 bases unmatched. The CDR3 runs 15 residues. The CDR3: CASSLTSGSWNEQYF. In DNA, the CDR3 is TGTGCCAGCAGCCTCACTAGCGGGAGTTGGAACGAACAGTACTTC.

This chain uses TRBV4-1 with TRBJ2-1; TRBD2 agrees at 10 bases. This CDR3 is 15 amino acids long. V lost 3 bases, J lost 6 bases, and 5 bases stayed unmatched. Per germline, CDR1 MGHRA and CDR2 YSYEKL. The CDR3, as DNA: TGCGCCAGCAGCCACGGGACTAGCGTGTTCAATGAGCAGTTCTTC. Translating gives CASSHGTSVFNEQFF.

The V and J genes are TRBV19 and TRBJ2-3; possibly TRBD1 or TRBD2 for D (5 bases each). Trimming took off 5 bases at V and 3 bases at J, with 9 bases between the two ends. This CDR3 has 13 residues. From germline, CDR1 is LNHDA and CDR2 SQIVND (reference sequence). In nucleotides, the CDR3 is TGTGCCAGTAGTCCCGGGACGACAGATACGCAGTATTTT. Translated, it gives CASSPGTTDTQYF.

In regard to this clone: At one end, the junction sequence differs from germline, possibly due to a read error. The CDR3 nucleotides read TGCGCCAGCAGCCAAGATATACAGTATCGGAATTTT. Translation: CASSQDIQYRNF. V is TRBV4-3 and J is TRBJ1-5, with D uncertain. The CDR3 loop spans 12 amino acids. The germline gives CDR1 LGHNA, CDR2 YSLEER.

The V gene is TRBV6-5, the J gene TRBJ2-7, with a possible D match to TRBD2 (5 bases). Trimming removed 3 bases from V and 2 bases from J, with 11 bases in between. The germline gives CDR1 MNHEY, CDR2 SVGAGI. This CDR3 contains 14 residues. CDR3 in DNA: TGTGCCAGCAGTTATTCTAGCTCTCCCTACGAGCAGTACTTC. This encodes CASSYSSSPYEQYF.

CDR3 sequence reads: CACRVRMTETQYF. The CDR3 DNA reads as TGTGCCTGTCGCGTGAGGATGACGGAGACCCAGTACTTC. The V and J genes are TRBV30 and TRBJ2-5, with D uncertain. The V gene's germline CDR1 is GTSNPN and CDR2 SVGIG (reference sequence). This CDR3 has 13 amino acids. V shed 6 bases and J shed 5 bases, with 16 bases lying between them. The full variable domain, completed using reference TRBV30 and TRBJ2-5, is SQTIHQWPATLVQPVGSPLSLECTVEGTSNPNLYWYRQAAGRGLQLLFYSVGIGQISSEVPQNLSASRPQDRQFILSSKKLLLSDSGFYLCACRVRMTETQYFGPGTRLLVL.